A single sample is the source of the 24 T cell receptor beta chains below, sequenced in a study of blood T cell repertoires in COVID-19. The table came from immunoSEQ multiplex PCR; TCRdb's copy has only in-frame clones and leaves some out. The sample shows some 130,000 clones, around 83% of them seen only once. Sequencing was carried out using PBMCs or T cells enriched from blood (not recorded which). The receptors come from a man younger than 45 who had recovered from COVID-19.

The rearrangement links TRBV30 to TRBJ1-4, with TRBD1 matching over 9 bases. The CDR3 consists of 18 residues. J lost 7 bases, V lost 1 base, and 16 bases had no gene match. CDR1 and CDR2 from the germline V gene are GTSNPN and SVGIG (reference sequence). CDR3 bases: TGTGCCTGGAGTGATTCTGTGCGAAAAACAGGGGGCCGTGAAAAACTGTTTTTT. This gives the protein CAWSDSVRKTGGREKLFF.

Concerning this clone itself: Relative to the germline gene, one junction end is altered; a read error may explain this. CDR3 in DNA: TGTGCCAGCTCCCGGGTGGAGGGGCCTAACTATGGCTGCACCTTC. Protein product: CASSRVEGPNYGCTF. The chain employs TRBV18 and TRBJ1-2, with D tentatively TRBD1 (5 bases). This CDR3 is 15 amino acids long. Germline lookup yields CDR1 KGHSH and CDR2 LQKENI.

The chain links TRBV5-4 to TRBJ2-7, with D uncertain. The V end lost 1 base, the J end lost 0 bases, and 8 bases lay between the germline ends. This CDR3 region has 14 residues. CDR1 and CDR2 from the germline V gene are SGHNT and YYREEE (reference sequence). In nucleotides, the CDR3 is TGTGCCAGCAGCTTGTACTCTACCTCCTACGAGCAGTACTTC. As protein: CASSLYSTSYEQYF.

V and J are TRBV10-2 and TRBJ2-3; TRBD1 is a possible D gene (5 bases). This CDR3 contains 15 residues. The V end was cut by 4 bases, the J end by 6 bases, with 17 bases between. Per the germline V gene, CDR1 is WSHSY and CDR2 is SAAADI. CDR3 protein: CASSGHEGARDTQYF. In nucleotides, the CDR3 is TGCGCCAGCAGTGGACATGAAGGGGCAAGGGATACGCAGTATTTT.

This clone was detected a few times. CDR3 DNA sequence: TGTGCCAGCAGTTTGAGGACAGGGAGGACCCCGTACTTC. Protein: CASSLRTGRTPYF. The chain combines TRBV12-3 or TRBV12-4 with TRBJ2-7, with 8 bases identical to TRBD1. V lost 3 bases, J lost 12 bases, and 10 bases stayed unmatched. The CDR3 spans 13 residues.

V is TRBV13 and J is TRBJ2-7; 10 bases agree with TRBD2. CDR3 length: 16 amino acids. The V segment lost 4 bases and the J segment 1 base; nucleotides outside the gene matches: 7. The germline V gene has CDR1 PRHDT and CDR2 FYEKMQ (reference sequence). CDR3 coding DNA: TGTGCCAGCAGCTCCAAGACTAGCGGGCATTCCTACGAGCAGTACTTC. This codes for CASSSKTSGHSYEQYF.

The V gene is TRBV5-1, the J gene TRBJ2-5, with 8 bases fitting TRBD1. The CDR3 is 14 residues long. The ends lost 6 bases at V and 2 bases at J; junction bases unmatched: 6. Germline V gene lookup returns CDR1 SGHRS and CDR2 YFSETQ. Here the CDR3 DNA reads TGCGCCAGCATCGCCGGACAGGGACAAGAGACCCAGTACTTC. Residues: CASIAGQGQETQYF.

The J gene is TRBJ1-6, the V gene TRBV12-5; no clear D gene. This CDR3 contains 12 residues. Trimming shortened V by 1 base and J by 14 bases, and 9 bases separated the two germline ends. Germline values: CDR1 LGHNT, CDR2 FRNRAP. The CDR3 region has the DNA TGTGCTAGTGGTTTGGACTTTTCGGCCCTCCACTTT. It encodes CASGLDFSALHF.

This clone was seen a handful of times. The chain has TRBV6-4 and TRBJ2-1; 12 bases are shared with TRBD2. CDR1 is MRHNA and CDR2 is SNTAGT in the germline V gene. CDR3 length: 16 residues. With V trimmed by 0 bases and J by 4 bases, 1 base remained unmatched. The CDR3, as DNA: TGTGCCAGCAGTGACTCGGGACTAGCGGGTTACAATGAGCAGTTCTTC. Residues: CASSDSGLAGYNEQFF.

A note on this clone: The same CDR3 also results from other DNA sequences found in this sample. J is TRBJ2-7 and V is TRBV5-4; D ambiguous. This CDR3 is built from 13 residues. From germline, CDR1 is SGHNT and CDR2 YYREEE (reference sequence). The V gene lost 2 bases and the J gene lost 1 base, with 7 bases spanning the gap. The CDR3 reads CASSFDFSYEQYF. CDR3 coding DNA: TGTGCCAGCAGCTTCGACTTTTCCTACGAGCAGTACTTC.

The chain uses TRBV6-1 and TRBJ2-7; possibly TRBD2 for D (6 bases). With 1 base removed from V and 2 bases from J, the gap between germline ends came to 12 bases. CDR3 length equals 15 residues. CDR1 and CDR2 from the germline V gene are MNHNS and SASEGT. This CDR3 is CASSEVLRGTYEQYF. The CDR3 DNA sequence: TGTGCCAGCAGTGAAGTCCTTCGGGGGACCTACGAGCAGTACTTC.

The chain has TRBV2 and TRBJ1-5; D is perhaps TRBD1 (6 bases). This CDR3 has 15 residues. V was pared by 6 bases and J by 2 bases, with 14 bases between. The V gene's germline CDR1 is SNHLY and CDR2 FYNNEI. In nucleotides, the CDR3 is TGTGCCAGCAGCGCAACAGGGTTGGGCAATCAGCCCCAGCATTTT. Protein sequence: CASSATGLGNQPQHF.

The chain combines TRBV4-1 with TRBJ2-1, with a possible D match to TRBD2 (5 bases). The CDR3 is 13 amino acids. From germline, CDR1 is MGHRA and CDR2 YSYEKL. With 4 bases removed from V and 7 bases from J, the gap between germline ends came to 11 bases. CDR3 residues: CASSLRRENEQFF. The CDR3, as DNA: TGCGCCAGCAGCCTCCGCCGGGAAAATGAGCAGTTCTTC.

The gene calls are TRBV19 and TRBJ1-5; TRBD1 matches at 9 bases. Germline V gives CDR1 LNHDA, CDR2 SQIVND (reference sequence). CDR3 length equals 15 residues. The trim removed 4 bases at V and 1 base at J, leaving 2 bases unmatched. CDR3 amino acids: CASSRTGASNQPQHF. CDR3 nucleotides: TGTGCCAGTAGTAGGACAGGGGCCAGCAATCAGCCCCAGCATTTT.

The V and J genes are TRBV7-3 and TRBJ2-5; D not certain. There are 13 residues in the CDR3. Germline values: CDR1 SGHTA, CDR2 FQGTGA. Trimming shortened V by 5 bases and J by 7 bases, and 14 bases separated the two germline ends. The CDR3 region has the DNA TGTGCCAGCAGCCAACTCCCCTCCGGGACCCAGTACTTC. It encodes CASSQLPSGTQYF.

The CDR3 nucleotides are TGTGCCACCAGTGGGGAACCTCCGGACAGGGGCGAGCAGTACGTC. This translates into CATSGEPPDRGEQYV. The V call is TRBV24-1, the J call TRBJ2-7; 9 positions match TRBD1. Looked up from germline, CDR1 is KGHDR and CDR2 is SFDVKD. The CDR3 has 15 amino acids. Trimming cost V 5 bases and J 6 bases; bases outside gene matches: 10.

The rearrangement uses TRBV29-1 and TRBJ2-6; D is unresolved. The CDR3 is 14 amino acids. Trimming took off 5 bases at V and 2 bases at J, with 10 bases between the two ends. Germline values: CDR1 SQVTM, CDR2 ANQGSEA. As DNA, the CDR3 is TGCAGCGTTATCGTAGAGGCTGGGGCCAACGTCCTGACTTTC. The encoded protein is CSVIVEAGANVLTF.

This chain links TRBV5-1 with TRBJ2-3, with TRBD1 matching 10 bases. With 4 bases clipped from V and 3 bases from J, the junction kept 8 bases outside the gene matches. CDR1 is SGHRS and CDR2 is YFSETQ in the germline V gene. The CDR3 length is 16 residues. The CDR3 DNA is TGCGCCAGCAGCCAGGGACAGGGGTTTTTTACAGATACGCAGTATTTT. It specifies CASSQGQGFFTDTQYF.

This clone was seen a handful of times. The rearrangement links TRBV19 to TRBJ2-3; TRBD2 agrees at 7 bases. CDR3 size: 14 residues. The trim removed 3 bases at V and 4 bases at J, leaving 4 bases unmatched. Per germline, CDR1 LNHDA and CDR2 SQIVND (reference sequence). The CDR3 nucleotides read TGTGCCAGTAGTATTGGGGGAGGGGCAGATACGCAGTATTTT. Its protein is CASSIGGGADTQYF. The full variable domain, in which reference TRBV19 and TRBJ2-3 provide the parts outside the CDR3, is DGGITQSPKYLFRKEGQNVTLSCEQNLNHDAMYWYRQDPGQGLRLIYYSQIVNDFQKGDIAEGYSVSREKKESFPLTVTSAQKNPTAFYLCASSIGGGADTQYFGPGTRLTVL.

The CDR3 region is CASSLTDTFSPGGTEAFF. The CDR3 region has the DNA TGTGCCAGCAGCTTAACCGATACTTTCTCACCAGGTGGCACTGAAGCTTTCTTT. The V and J genes are TRBV5-8 and TRBJ1-1; D is unresolved. Per the germline V gene, CDR1 is SGHTS and CDR2 is YDEGEE. The CDR3 contains 18 residues. The V gene lost 2 bases and the J gene lost 4 bases, with 24 bases spanning the gap.

This sequence joins TRBV15 and TRBJ1-6, with a weak D call TRBD1 (6 bases). The CDR3 extends over 15 amino acids. CDR1 and CDR2 (germline): LNHNV, YYDKDF (reference sequence). The ends were cut back, 0 bases at V and 7 bases at J, with 10 bases in the middle. The CDR3 DNA reads TGTGCCACCAGCAGAGATTTAGGGGGAAATTCACCCCTCCACTTT. Amino acid sequence: CATSRDLGGNSPLHF.

The chain has TRBV19 and TRBJ2-1, with a weak D call TRBD2 (6 bases). Trimming took 5 bases from V and 2 from J, leaving 13 bases between them. The CDR3 totals 15 residues. Germline CDR1 and CDR2: LNHDA and SQIVND (reference sequence). CDR3 in DNA: TGTGCCAGTAGTGGGGGGACTTGGACCTACAATGAGCAGTTCTTC. Amino acid sequence: CASSGGTWTYNEQFF.

The V and J genes are TRBV18 and TRBJ2-5, with a tentative D call TRBD1 (6 bases). Germline CDR1 reads KGHSH; CDR2 reads LQKENI. The CDR3 runs 15 residues. The ends were cut back, 1 base at V and 3 bases at J, with 12 bases in the middle. The DNA of the CDR3 is TGTGCCAGCTCACCACGACGGGCAGGGGAAGAGACCCAGTACTTC. Amino acids: CASSPRRAGEETQYF.

The gene calls are TRBV6-5 and TRBJ1-2; the match to TRBD1 covers 9 bases. With V trimmed by 6 bases and J by 5 bases, 10 bases remained unmatched. The CDR3 is 15 residues long. Germline V gene lookup returns CDR1 MNHEY and CDR2 SVGAGI. CDR3 sequence (DNA): TGTGCCAGCAGGGTACAGGGGGCGGGAGGATATGGCTACACCTTC. This translates into CASRVQGAGGYGYTF.